The present entry profiles one T cell receptor beta chain with its context. An end of the junction differs from the germline gene, which may be a read error. The same CDR3 is also encoded by other DNA sequences in this sample. The data were obtained in a study of T cell changes during pregnancy in multiple sclerosis. Repertoires were generated with immunoSEQ multiplex PCR, while TCRdb's copy carries only in-frame clones and drops some. The sample has some 74,000 clones, 92% seen once; the top ten hold about 4%. Germline CDR1 and CDR2: SGHTA and FQGTGA. The CDR3 loop spans 14 amino acids. The chain recombines TRBV7-3 with TRBJ1-6; 9 nucleotides align to TRBD1. Specimen: peripheral blood, collected after pregnancy. The source of this sequence is a female donor in good health, enrolled as a control in a pregnancy study. CDR3 DNA: TGTGCCAGCAGCCGGGGACAGGGAAATTCACCCCTCCACTTC. Its translation is CASSRGQGNSPLHF.